This TCR beta chain was sequenced for a study of OX40 agonist ivuxolimab in advanced cancers. Repertoires were generated with immunoSEQ multiplex PCR, while TCRdb's copy carries only in-frame clones and drops some. This table holds 15,000 to 20,000 clones, roughly 85% found once. Study results and caveats: Nonresponders, in some cases, also had low normalized T-cell clonal expansion.

Autoimmune disease history or systemic immunosuppression led to patients being barred. Trimming cost V 5 bases and J 7 bases, with 17 bases left between them. Germline V gene lookup returns CDR1 SQVTM and CDR2 ANQGSEA. The CDR3 covers 13 residues. Turning to this clone: The antigen is unknown.

Specimen: CD4+ or CD8+ T cells sorted from blood, collected in a trial of the OX40 agonist ivuxolimab. This receptor was obtained from an adult with an advanced solid tumor such as melanoma, head and neck, liver or kidney cancer. The J gene is TRBJ1-1, the V gene TRBV29-1; D gene unclear. The CDR3 spells CSVPSVTLVEAFF. The CDR3 bases are TGCAGCGTTCCGTCGGTGACTTTGGTTGAAGCTTTCTTT.